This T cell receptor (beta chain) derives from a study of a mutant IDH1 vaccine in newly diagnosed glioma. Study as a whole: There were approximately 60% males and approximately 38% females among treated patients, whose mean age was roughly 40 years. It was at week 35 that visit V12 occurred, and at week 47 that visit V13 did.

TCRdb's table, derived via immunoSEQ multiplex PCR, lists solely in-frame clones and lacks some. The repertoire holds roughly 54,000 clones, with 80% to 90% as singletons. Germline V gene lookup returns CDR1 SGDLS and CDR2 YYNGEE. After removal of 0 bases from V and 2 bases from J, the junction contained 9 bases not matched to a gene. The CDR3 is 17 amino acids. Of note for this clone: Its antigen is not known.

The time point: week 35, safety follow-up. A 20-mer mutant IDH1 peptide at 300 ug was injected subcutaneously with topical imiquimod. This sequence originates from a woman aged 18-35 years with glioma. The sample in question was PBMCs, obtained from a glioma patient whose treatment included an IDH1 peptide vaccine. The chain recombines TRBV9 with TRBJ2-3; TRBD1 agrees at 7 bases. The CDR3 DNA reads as TGTGCCAGCAGCGTAGCTACTCGGACAGGTAACACAGATACGCAGTATTTT. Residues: CASSVATRTGNTDTQYF. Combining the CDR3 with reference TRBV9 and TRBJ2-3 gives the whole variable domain DSGVTQTPKHLITATGQRVTLRCSPRSGDLSVYWYQQSLDQGLQFLIQYYNGEERAKGNILERFSAQQFPDLHSELNLSSLELGDSALYFCASSVATRTGNTDTQYFGPGTRLTVL.